This passage covers 30 T cell receptor beta chains from one sample sequenced in a study of blood T cells in healthy people across ages. With a J-beta primer mix and a sample-barcoded 5' primer, a second PCR ran about 7 to 12 cycles. TCRdb recomputed calls from the 5' RACE reads with MiXCR, one row per CDR3 protein. The profile shows more than 800,000 distinct CDR3 sequences, less than 50% of them singletons. Source material: blood. All receptors come from a woman aged 55-69 years in good health.

The chain uses TRBV3-1 and TRBJ2-5, with no clear D. The germline CDR1 and CDR2 sequences are LGHDT and YNNKEL (reference sequence). The CDR3 consists of 14 residues. Deletions cut 4 bases from V and 5 bases from J, with 14 bases between. The CDR3 DNA reads as TGTGCCAGCAGCCGTATACGTAATGCGGAGACCCAGTACTTC. Protein sequence: CASSRIRNAETQYF.

This clonotype has more than one count but fewer than ten. V usage is TRBV25-1 and J usage is TRBJ1-4, with D unresolved. The CDR3 runs to 15 residues. The V end was cut by 5 bases, the J end by 0 bases, with 10 bases between. CDR1 is MGHDK, CDR2 SYGVNS, per germline. CDR3 nucleotides: TGTGCCAGCAGTCCCTACAGCCCAACTAATGAAAAACTGTTTTTT. Translated, it gives CASSPYSPTNEKLFF.

The V and J genes are TRBV12-3 or TRBV12-4 and TRBJ2-7, with no clear D. This CDR3 is built from 13 residues. The V gene lost 4 bases and the J gene lost 1 base, with 8 bases spanning the gap. CDR3 DNA sequence: TGTGCCAGCAGTTGTGAAAGGTCCTACGAGCAGTACTTC. Residues: CASSCERSYEQYF.

The V and J genes are TRBV29-1 and TRBJ1-2; 11 nucleotides match TRBD1. This CDR3 region has 14 residues. Losses at the gene ends were 3 bases for V and 7 bases for J; bases not matched to a gene: 7. Per the germline V gene, CDR1 is SQVTM and CDR2 is ANQGSEA. The DNA for the CDR3 is TGCAGCGTTGACTGGACAGGGGGCGCCGGTGGCTACACCTTC. Translated, it gives CSVDWTGGAGGYTF.

The J gene is TRBJ2-3, the V gene TRBV5-1; 9 bases match TRBD1. V was clipped by 1 base and J by 4 bases; unmatched bases: 7. CDR3 size: 16 residues. Germline CDR1 SGHRS, CDR2 YFSETQ. Here the CDR3 DNA reads TGCGCCAGCAGCTTGTCGACAGGGGGTGCATCAGATACGCAGTATTTT. Translating gives CASSLSTGGASDTQYF.

V usage is TRBV4-2 and J usage is TRBJ1-4, with 7 positions matching TRBD1. Germline CDR1 and CDR2: LGHNA and YNFKEQ. There are 15 residues in the CDR3. V was pared by 7 bases and J by 7 bases, with 12 bases of the junction left unmatched. CDR3 protein: CASTNTGAVGEKLFF. The CDR3 nucleotides are TGTGCCAGCACCAATACAGGGGCGGTGGGTGAAAAACTGTTTTTT.

This clonotype occurred once. In DNA form, the CDR3 reads TGTGCCAGCAGTTTCTTGCGAGGTCAGCCCCAGCATTTT. Its protein is CASSFLRGQPQHF. The chain uses TRBV27 and TRBJ1-5; D is unclear. The germline CDR1 and CDR2 sequences are MNHEY and SMNVEV (reference sequence). The CDR3 length is 13 residues. Trimming pared 3 bases from V and 6 bases from J, leaving 9 bases between.

This clonotype was observed a handful of times. The V gene is TRBV20-1, the J gene TRBJ2-1, with TRBD2 matching 14 bases. V trimming: 3 bases; J trimming: 7 bases; junction bases outside the gene matches: 8. This CDR3 spans 16 amino acids. Germline V gene data show CDR1 as DFQATT and CDR2 as SNEGSKA (reference sequence). The CDR3 DNA follows: TGCAGTGCTAGTGTTCTGGGACTAGCGGGAGAAAATGAGCAGTTCTTC. It encodes CSASVLGLAGENEQFF.

This clonotype was counted at least ten times. This chain uses TRBV29-1 with TRBJ2-5; unclear D gene. CDR1 is SQVTM and CDR2 is ANQGSEA in the germline V gene. The CDR3 extends over 14 amino acids. V lost 1 base to trimming and J lost 3 bases, with 12 bases between them. The CDR3 reads CSVEGPPTKETQYF. CDR3 sequence (DNA): TGCAGCGTTGAAGGTCCACCGACGAAAGAGACCCAGTACTTC.

This clonotype was counted a single time. This chain joins TRBV12-3 or TRBV12-4 and TRBJ2-5, with 8 bases fitting TRBD2. V dropped 11 bases and J dropped 11; count of bases not matched to a gene: 22. CDR3 length equals 15 residues. In DNA form, the CDR3 reads TGTGCCGGCACCATTAGCGGGATAAGGCCCTATGAGCAGTACTTC. It encodes CAGTISGIRPYEQYF.

The CDR3 DNA sequence: TGTGCCAGCAGTTGGCGCGGCACAGGGAGCACTGAAGCTTTCTTT. This translates into CASSWRGTGSTEAFF. V gene TRBV12-3 or TRBV12-4 combines with J gene TRBJ1-1; maybe TRBD1 (6 bases). Trimming cost V 4 bases and J 4 bases, with 16 bases left between them. The CDR3 covers 15 residues.

In its sample, this clonotype was seen a few times. The genes are TRBV12-3 or TRBV12-4 and TRBJ2-7; D not resolved. The CDR3 is made up of 14 amino acids. The ends were cut back, 0 bases at V and 3 bases at J, with 9 bases in the middle. CDR3 in DNA: TGTGCCAGCAGTTTAGCTACAGACAACTACGAGCAGTACTTC. Its translation: CASSLATDNYEQYF.

In DNA, the CDR3 is TGTGCCAGCAGCCCGGGGACAACTGAGCAGTTCTTC. This gives the protein CASSPGTTEQFF. V is TRBV11-2 and J is TRBJ2-1; tentatively, D is TRBD1 (6 bases). The CDR3 is 12 amino acids. The germline V gene has CDR1 SGHAT and CDR2 FQNNGV. V was clipped by 5 bases and J by 9 bases, with 11 bases between them.

CDR3 in DNA: TGTGCCACCAGTGAGACGGACATCACAGATACGCAGTATTTT. This codes for CATSETDITDTQYF. The V call is TRBV24-1, the J call TRBJ2-3; D perhaps matches TRBD1 (5 bases). V lost 4 bases to trimming and J lost 2 bases, with 9 bases between them. The CDR3 extends over 14 amino acids. From germline, CDR1 is KGHDR and CDR2 SFDVKD.

The gene calls are TRBV5-1 and TRBJ2-1; TRBD2 might be the D (5 bases). The CDR3 contains 14 residues. CDR1 SGHRS and CDR2 YFSETQ come from the germline V gene. V lost 0 bases, J lost 13 bases, and 17 bases lay in between. This CDR3 reads CASSLAAGTEGQFF. The CDR3 nucleotides are TGCGCCAGCAGCTTGGCCGCAGGAACCGAGGGACAGTTCTTC.

This clonotype was recorded a few times. The chain recombines TRBV7-2 with TRBJ1-4; a weak D match, TRBD1 (5 bases). Between the trimmed V and J ends, which lost 5 bases and 8 bases, there was a span of 18 bases. The germline CDR1 and CDR2 sequences are SGHTA and FQGNSA. This CDR3 is built from 15 residues. The CDR3 sequence: CASSRGGDFGEKLFF. DNA for the CDR3: TGTGCCAGCAGCCGGGGGGGGGACTTCGGGGAAAAACTGTTTTTT.

J is TRBJ1-2 and V is TRBV5-1, with a possible D match to TRBD1 (5 bases). CDR1 and CDR2 from the germline V gene are SGHRS and YFSETQ. This CDR3 is 14 amino acids long. Deletions cut 1 base from V and 6 bases from J, with 13 bases between. The CDR3, as DNA: TGCGCCAGCAGCTTGTTGGGCAGGGTGGATGGCTACACCTTC. Protein sequence: CASSLLGRVDGYTF.

This clonotype showed up just a few times. The DNA of the CDR3 is TGCGCCACCAGACTTGCGGGAGTAGATACGCAGTATTTT. This sequence encodes CATRLAGVDTQYF. This rearrangement joins TRBV10-2 to TRBJ2-3; TRBD2 agrees at 7 bases. J lost 5 bases, V lost 10 bases, and 9 bases had no gene match. CDR3 length: 13 amino acids. Germline V lookup: CDR1 WSHSY, CDR2 SAAADI.

J is TRBJ2-1 and V is TRBV2; 7 bases align to TRBD1. The germline CDR1 and CDR2 sequences are SNHLY and FYNNEI. The CDR3 loop spans 16 amino acids. The V segment lost 7 bases and the J segment 7 bases; nucleotides outside the gene matches: 16. As DNA, the CDR3 is TGTGCCAGCACCCAACCGGGACAGAATCCTTCAAATGAGCAGTTCTTC. This translates into CASTQPGQNPSNEQFF.

V gene TRBV29-1 combines with J gene TRBJ2-1, with a tentative D call TRBD1 (6 bases). Germline-derived CDR1 and CDR2 are SQVTM and ANQGSEA. The CDR3 spans 13 residues. V was cut by 8 bases and J by 7 bases, with 18 bases left in between. CDR3 amino acids: CSHHTGFRNEQFF. The DNA for the CDR3 is TGCAGCCATCACACAGGGTTTAGGAATGAGCAGTTCTTC.

The chain recombines TRBV6-5 with TRBJ2-3; D is unclear. V gave up 2 bases and J gave up 0 bases, with 6 bases separating them. The germline CDR1 and CDR2 sequences are MNHEY and SVGAGI. This CDR3 has 14 residues. CDR3 nucleotide sequence: TGTGCCAGCAGTTACCAGGTTAGCACAGATACGCAGTATTTT. Protein: CASSYQVSTDTQYF.

This rearrangement joins TRBV5-6 to TRBJ1-2; D not certain. V shed 4 bases and J shed 4 bases, with 14 bases lying between them. Germline V CDR1 and CDR2: SGHDT, YYEEEE. The CDR3 loop spans 14 amino acids. CDR3: CASSPGLAGYGYTF. DNA of the CDR3: TGTGCCAGCAGCCCCGGTCTGGCGGGCTATGGCTACACCTTC. Using reference TRBV5-6 and TRBJ1-2 for the parts outside the CDR3, the full variable domain is DAGVTQSPTHLIKTRGQQVTLRCSPKSGHDTVSWYQQALGQGPQFIFQYYEEEERQRGNFPDRFSGHQFPNYSSELNVNALLLGDSALYLCASSPGLAGYGYTFGSGTRLTVV.

This chain joins TRBV5-1 and TRBJ2-7; D gene uncertain. Trimming stripped 1 base from V and 3 bases from J, with 11 bases between. The CDR3 totals 14 residues. CDR1 and CDR2 (germline): SGHRS, YFSETQ. The CDR3 nucleotides read TGCGCCAGCAGCTTGAAGGGCTCCGACTACGAGCAGTACTTC. Amino acids: CASSLKGSDYEQYF. Complete variable domain (other parts from reference TRBV5-1 and TRBJ2-7): KAGVTQTPRYLIKTRGQQVTLSCSPISGHRSVSWYQQTPGQGLQFLFEYFSETQRNKGNFPGRFSGRQFSNSRSEMNVSTLELGDSALYLCASSLKGSDYEQYFGPGTRLTVT.

About this clonotype: An end of the junction differs from the germline gene, which may be a read error. The chain combines TRBV15 with TRBJ2-7; tentatively, D is TRBD2 (5 bases). This CDR3 contains 15 residues. From germline, CDR1 is LNHNV and CDR2 YYDKDF (reference sequence). The CDR3 coding sequence is TGTGCCTCCAGCAGAGATGCCGGGGTCCTCGGCGAGCAGTACTTC. It is translated as CASSRDAGVLGEQYF. The full variable domain, in which reference TRBV15 and TRBJ2-7 provide the parts outside the CDR3, is DAMVIQNPRYQVTQFGKPVTLSCSQTLNHNVMYWYQQKSSQAPKLLFHYYDKDFNNEADTPDNFQSRRPNTSFCFLDIRSPGLGDTAMYLCASSRDAGVLGEQYFGPGTRLTVT.

This chain uses TRBV3-1 with TRBJ2-7, with 8 bases identical to TRBD1. The CDR3 is 14 amino acids. Germline V gene sequence: CDR1 LGHDT, CDR2 YNNKEL (reference sequence). Losses at the gene ends were 4 bases for V and 5 bases for J; bases not matched to a gene: 7. CDR3 nucleotide sequence: TGTGCCAGCAGCCCCCGACAGGGGTTGAACGAGCAGTACTTC. Its translation is CASSPRQGLNEQYF.

The chain recombines TRBV29-1 with TRBJ2-1; 8 bases align to TRBD1. The CDR3 spans 14 residues. CDR1 SQVTM and CDR2 ANQGSEA come from the germline V gene. V lost 7 bases and J lost 1; bases outside the gene matches: 6. Written as DNA, the CDR3 is TGCAGCGCCAGGGACAGGCTGTCCTACAATGAGCAGTTCTTC. Translating it yields CSARDRLSYNEQFF.

Notes on this clonotype: The CDR3 ends on some other residue instead of the conserved phenylalanine or tryptophan, so this is likely a read error. The chain links TRBV4-1 to TRBJ2-1; D unresolved. The length of the CDR3 is 13 residues. CDR1 is MGHRA and CDR2 is YSYEKL in the germline V gene. V gave up 3 bases and J gave up 10 bases, with 13 bases separating them. The CDR3 DNA reads TGCGCCAGCAGCCACGAGAATCCTGGGGAGCAGTTCGTC. Translation: CASSHENPGEQFV.

The chain couples TRBV29-1 to TRBJ2-1; possibly TRBD2 for D (6 bases). CDR1 and CDR2 (germline): SQVTM, ANQGSEA. This CDR3 comprises 16 residues. Trimming removed 3 bases at V and 7 bases at J, with 22 bases between. The CDR3 region has the DNA TGCAGCGTTGAGGTAGCGGCAACCACCCTGGGGAATGAGCAGTTCTTC. Residues: CSVEVAATTLGNEQFF.

This clonotype occurred a few times. The CDR3 nucleotides read TGTGCCAGCAGCTCCACAGGGCGGGGAAAATCAGAGCAGTACTTC. Its translation is CASSSTGRGKSEQYF. V is TRBV5-6 and J is TRBJ2-7; D tentatively fits TRBD1 or TRBD2 (6 bases each). The CDR3 length is 15 residues. The V and J ends lost 3 bases and 7 bases respectively, with 20 bases between them. Germline loops: CDR1 SGHDT, CDR2 YYEEEE.

This clonotype was seen a handful of times. The chain carries TRBV9 and TRBJ2-7; 9 bases agree with TRBD1. V trimming: 0 bases; J trimming: 3 bases; junction bases outside the gene matches: 7. There are 16 residues in the CDR3. Germline CDR1 and CDR2: SGDLS and YYNGEE. The DNA of the CDR3 is TGTGCCAGCAGCGTAGACCCTGGGACAGGGAACTACGAGCAGTACTTC. As protein: CASSVDPGTGNYEQYF.